The 30 T cell receptor beta chains below come from one sample, sequenced in a study of Tregs in tolerant kidney transplant recipients. Profiling relied on immunoSEQ multiplex PCR, and the TCRdb table lists in-frame clones only, not all of them. In the table there are 40,000 to 50,000 clones, around 90% of which are singletons. The sample consisted of Tregs from blood. These receptor sequences come from a human donor in good health.

The rearrangement uses TRBV7-9 and TRBJ2-5, with 7 bases matching TRBD2. The CDR3 runs to 15 residues. Trimming took 6 bases from V and 5 from J; bases not matched to a gene: 12. CDR1 is SEHNR and CDR2 is FQNEAQ in the germline V gene (reference sequence). This CDR3 reads CASSIRRGDWETQYF. The CDR3 DNA is TGTGCCAGCAGTATCAGACGGGGGGATTGGGAGACCCAGTACTTC.

This sequence joins TRBV6-6 and TRBJ1-1, with D unclear. The CDR3 is made up of 14 amino acids. Germline-derived CDR1 and CDR2 are MNHNY and SVGAGI (reference sequence). With 2 bases removed from V and 3 bases from J, the gap between germline ends came to 10 bases. CDR3 protein: CASSYRVTYTEAFF. Here the CDR3 DNA reads TGTGCCAGCAGTTACCGGGTTACTTACACTGAAGCTTTCTTT.

V is TRBV6-6 and J is TRBJ2-5, with D uncertain. The CDR3 covers 12 residues. V was clipped by 2 bases and J by 2 bases, with 3 bases between them. Germline lookup yields CDR1 MNHNY and CDR2 SVGAGI (reference sequence). The chain's CDR3 is CASSYPQETQYF. The CDR3 DNA is TGTGCCAGCAGTTACCCACAAGAGACCCAGTACTTC.

The rearrangement uses TRBV7-9 and TRBJ2-7; tentative D call: TRBD2 (7 bases). V was pared by 5 bases and J by 1 base, with 15 bases between. The CDR3 length is 15 residues. Germline values: CDR1 SEHNR, CDR2 FQNEAQ (reference sequence). CDR3 in DNA: TGTGCCAGCAGCCTGCGCGGGGGCGGGTCCTACGAGCAGTACTTC. This sequence encodes CASSLRGGGSYEQYF.

This clone has a single count. The chain carries TRBV10-1 and TRBJ2-1; D is undetermined. Germline V lookup: CDR1 WNHNN, CDR2 SYGVQD (reference sequence). CDR3 length: 18 amino acids. V was shortened by 3 bases and J by 1 base, with 19 bases between the two germline ends. In DNA form, the CDR3 reads TGCGCCAGCAGTGAAAAAATCCTCGGACCCTCATCCTACAATGAGCAGTTCTTC. Its protein is CASSEKILGPSSYNEQFF.

This clone has a handful of counts. The V gene is TRBV6-1, the J gene TRBJ1-1; D remains ambiguous. Trimming shortened V by 3 bases and J by 8 bases, and 7 bases separated the two germline ends. The germline CDR1 and CDR2 sequences are MNHNS and SASEGT. This CDR3 comprises 11 residues. The CDR3, as DNA: TGTGCCAGCAGTGACGATCCCGAAGCTTTCTTT. Amino acids: CASSDDPEAFF.

This chain uses TRBV30 with TRBJ1-1; D ambiguous. Per germline, CDR1 GTSNPN and CDR2 SVGIG (reference sequence). Trimming pared 0 bases from V and 0 bases from J, leaving 11 bases between. This CDR3 has 15 amino acids. CDR3 nucleotide sequence: TGTGCCTGGAGTGTCTTACGACGGGTGAACACTGAAGCTTTCTTT. Its translation: CAWSVLRRVNTEAFF.

The V and J genes are TRBV29-1 and TRBJ2-5; D remains ambiguous. The J call may be in error: the DNA end matches TRBJ2-7 better. In germline, CDR1 is SQVTM, CDR2 ANQGSEA. The CDR3 is 10 amino acids. The CDR3 reads CSVSDYEQYF. The DNA of the CDR3 is TGCAGCGTCTCCGATTACGAGCAGTACTTC.

The V gene is TRBV5-1, the J gene TRBJ2-1; TRBD2 is a possible D gene (5 bases). V lost 0 bases, J lost 9 bases, and 13 bases lay in between. The CDR3 loop spans 14 amino acids. The germline V gene encodes CDR1 SGHRS and CDR2 YFSETQ. The CDR3 here is CASSLDPRGTEQFF. The CDR3 DNA sequence: TGCGCCAGCAGCTTGGACCCCCGGGGAACTGAGCAGTTCTTC.

V and J are TRBV9 and TRBJ2-1; 14 bases are a match to TRBD2. The V gene end was trimmed by 4 bases and the J gene end by 6 bases; junction bases not matched to a gene: 9. The CDR3 runs to 17 residues. Germline loops: CDR1 SGDLS, CDR2 YYNGEE. The CDR3 DNA sequence: TGTGCCAGCAGCCCCCACGCCGGGACTAGCGGGAGCAATGAGCAGTTCTTC. This translates into CASSPHAGTSGSNEQFF.

The V and J genes are TRBV15 and TRBJ2-5; D possibly corresponds to TRBD1 (6 bases). The CDR3 is 13 residues long. Germline assignment: CDR1 LNHNV and CDR2 YYDKDF (reference sequence). V was shortened by 3 bases and J by 4 bases, with 9 bases between the two germline ends. CDR3 loop: CATSSTGLETQYF. As DNA, the CDR3 is TGTGCCACCAGCAGTACAGGGCTAGAGACCCAGTACTTC.

The chain employs TRBV5-8 and TRBJ2-5; D gene uncertain. CDR3 length: 13 residues. Per germline, CDR1 SGHTS and CDR2 YDEGEE. The V end lost 4 bases, the J end lost 4 bases, and 11 bases lay between the germline ends. The CDR3 DNA follows: TGTGCCAGCAGCCGCCGATGGGGAGAGACCCAGTACTTC. Amino acid sequence: CASSRRWGETQYF. The full variable domain, in which reference TRBV5-8 and TRBJ2-5 provide the parts outside the CDR3, is EAGVTQSPTHLIKTRGQQATLRCSPISGHTSVYWYQQALGLGLQFLLWYDEGEERNRGNFPPRFSGRQFPNYSSELNVNALELEDSALYLCASSRRWGETQYFGPGTRLLVL.

This chain joins TRBV11-2 and TRBJ1-4; D gene uncertain. The CDR3 contains 13 residues. CDR1 SGHAT and CDR2 FQNNGV come from the germline V gene. Trimming shortened V by 1 base and J by 8 bases, and 8 bases separated the two germline ends. CDR3 region: CASSLARREKLFF. The CDR3 DNA is TGTGCCAGCAGCTTAGCTAGAAGGGAAAAACTGTTTTTT.

V usage is TRBV6-6 and J usage is TRBJ1-1, with D perhaps matching TRBD1 (5 bases). Germline V gene sequence: CDR1 MNHNY, CDR2 SVGAGI (reference sequence). The ends were cut back, 2 bases at V and 4 bases at J, with 14 bases in the middle. The CDR3 sequence is 15 residues long. The CDR3 DNA follows: TGTGCCAGCAGTTACCATGGCAGGGAGCGCACTGAAGCTTTCTTT. This sequence encodes CASSYHGRERTEAFF.

J is TRBJ2-7 and V is TRBV5-4; no clear D. This CDR3 spans 13 amino acids. Trimming took 0 bases from V and 1 from J, leaving 5 bases between them. Germline V lookup: CDR1 SGHNT, CDR2 YYREEE (reference sequence). CDR3 sequence (DNA): TGTGCCAGCAGCTTGGCCCTTTCCTACGAGCAGTACTTC. The encoded protein is CASSLALSYEQYF.

The chain has TRBV11-3 and TRBJ2-7; TRBD1 matches at 7 bases. CDR3 length equals 14 residues. Germline loops: CDR1 SGHNT, CDR2 YENEEA. V shed 4 bases and J 2 bases; nucleotides not matched to a gene: 5. CDR3 in amino acids: CASSSRDSPYEQYF. As DNA, the CDR3 is TGTGCCAGCAGCTCCCGGGACAGTCCCTACGAGCAGTACTTC.

The chain couples TRBV30 to TRBJ1-5, with D hard to call. Trimming pared 2 bases from V and 0 bases from J, leaving 14 bases between. This CDR3 has 16 amino acids. From germline, CDR1 is GTSNPN and CDR2 SVGIG (reference sequence). The CDR3 DNA reads TGTGCCTGGAGTTCTCCTTCGGGCCTTAGCAATCAGCCCCAGCATTTT. Its translation is CAWSSPSGLSNQPQHF.

The J gene is TRBJ2-3, the V gene TRBV18; 16 bases line up with TRBD2. Germline CDR1 reads KGHSH; CDR2 reads LQKENI. The V gene end was trimmed by 0 bases and the J gene end by 3 bases; junction bases not matched to a gene: 0. This CDR3 is built from 17 residues. The CDR3 sequence: CASSPPGLAGGTDTQYF. In DNA form, the CDR3 reads TGTGCCAGCTCACCACCGGGACTAGCGGGAGGGACAGATACGCAGTATTTT.

This chain uses TRBV6-4 with TRBJ2-5; D gene ambiguous. With 4 bases removed from V and 5 bases from J, the gap between germline ends came to 11 bases. CDR3 size: 13 residues. Germline values: CDR1 MRHNA, CDR2 SNTAGT. The CDR3 reads CASSVEPTETQYF. The CDR3 bases are TGTGCCAGCAGTGTGGAACCAACGGAGACCCAGTACTTC.

The chain recombines TRBV18 with TRBJ2-3; D tentatively reads TRBD1 or TRBD2 (5 bases each). V gave up 6 bases and J gave up 7 bases, with 14 bases separating them. The germline gives CDR1 KGHSH, CDR2 LQKENI. There are 13 residues in the CDR3. This chain's CDR3 is CASSSGAGNTQYF. The CDR3 region has the DNA TGTGCCAGCTCGTCCGGGGCCGGAAATACGCAGTATTTT.

This chain joins TRBV27 and TRBJ1-5, with D perhaps TRBD1 (5 bases). With 5 bases removed from V and 5 bases from J, the gap between germline ends came to 10 bases. The CDR3 runs to 13 residues. In germline, CDR1 is MNHEY, CDR2 SMNVEV (reference sequence). CDR3 sequence reads: CASSLGAYQPQHF. The CDR3 bases are TGTGCCAGCAGTCTAGGGGCGTATCAGCCCCAGCATTTT.

The V and J genes are TRBV7-2 and TRBJ2-1; no definite D call. From germline, CDR1 is SGHTA and CDR2 FQGNSA. Trimming took off 2 bases at V and 6 bases at J, with 5 bases between the two ends. The CDR3 is made up of 12 amino acids. The CDR3 bases are TGTGCCAGCAGCTTACCCATCAATGAGCAGTTCTTC. Residues: CASSLPINEQFF.

V usage is TRBV19 and J usage is TRBJ1-4, with TRBD1 as a possible D gene (5 bases). The CDR3 is 14 residues long. Trimming stripped 4 bases from V and 2 bases from J, with 8 bases between. The V gene's germline CDR1 is LNHDA and CDR2 SQIVND (reference sequence). The CDR3 protein is CASSKRGTNEKLFF. The CDR3 nucleotides read TGTGCCAGTAGTAAGAGGGGCACTAATGAAAAACTGTTTTTT.

The chain recombines TRBV16 with TRBJ2-5, with TRBD1 as a possible D gene (7 bases). This CDR3 is built from 19 residues. V was trimmed by 4 bases and J by 1 base, leaving 25 bases between them. The germline gives CDR1 KGHSY, CDR2 FQNENV. CDR3 bases: TGTGCCAGCAGCCTAAAGGGGCAGCTGGAGGGGGCCCTCCAAGAGACCCAGTACTTC. Its protein is CASSLKGQLEGALQETQYF.

J is TRBJ1-1 and V is TRBV5-5; D may be TRBD1 (5 bases). Between the trimmed V and J ends, which lost 1 base and 7 bases, there was a span of 11 bases. CDR1 is SGHKS and CDR2 is YYEKEE in the germline V gene (reference sequence). This CDR3 comprises 13 residues. The CDR3 here is CASSLTVGGEAFF. CDR3 DNA sequence: TGTGCCAGCAGCTTGACGGTCGGGGGTGAAGCTTTCTTT.

The V call is TRBV30, the J call TRBJ1-2; no clear D gene. Trimming took off 2 bases at V and 2 bases at J, with 9 bases between the two ends. Germline loops: CDR1 GTSNPN, CDR2 SVGIG (reference sequence). The CDR3 consists of 13 residues. CDR3 DNA: TGTGCCTGGAGTAGCGGAGCAAACTATGGCTACACCTTC. Amino acids: CAWSSGANYGYTF.

V is TRBV7-2 and J is TRBJ2-1; TRBD1 aligns across 7 bases. The CDR3 length is 12 residues. Germline CDR1 and CDR2: SGHTA and FQGNSA. V lost 5 bases, J lost 10 bases, and 5 bases stayed unmatched. The CDR3 coding sequence is TGTGCCAGCAGCAGGGGGACAGAGGAGCAGTTCTTC. Translation gives CASSRGTEEQFF.

The genes are TRBV18 and TRBJ2-7; tentative D call: TRBD1 (6 bases). This CDR3 has 15 amino acids. Trimming left V 3 bases short and J 3 bases short, with 15 bases between. Germline CDR1 reads KGHSH; CDR2 reads LQKENI. CDR3 loop: CASSPTGLLYYEQYF. CDR3 DNA sequence: TGTGCCAGCTCACCCACAGGGCTCCTTTACTACGAGCAGTACTTC.

This chain connects TRBV28 to TRBJ2-5, with TRBD1 identical over 7 bases. Germline loops: CDR1 MDHEN, CDR2 SYDVKM. The junction had 2 bases not matched to a gene; V was cut back by 5 bases and J by 5 bases. The CDR3 contains 12 residues. CDR3: CASSTGVETQYF. As DNA, the CDR3 is TGTGCCAGCAGTACAGGGGTGGAGACCCAGTACTTC.

This chain uses TRBV5-1 with TRBJ1-6; 9 bases align to TRBD1. The CDR3 totals 15 residues. Unmatched junction bases numbered 9, after V lost 3 bases and J lost 11 bases. Germline loops: CDR1 SGHRS, CDR2 YFSETQ. Here the CDR3 reads CASSSDTGGSAPLHF. As DNA, the CDR3 is TGCGCCAGCAGCTCTGATACAGGGGGCAGTGCACCCCTCCACTTT.